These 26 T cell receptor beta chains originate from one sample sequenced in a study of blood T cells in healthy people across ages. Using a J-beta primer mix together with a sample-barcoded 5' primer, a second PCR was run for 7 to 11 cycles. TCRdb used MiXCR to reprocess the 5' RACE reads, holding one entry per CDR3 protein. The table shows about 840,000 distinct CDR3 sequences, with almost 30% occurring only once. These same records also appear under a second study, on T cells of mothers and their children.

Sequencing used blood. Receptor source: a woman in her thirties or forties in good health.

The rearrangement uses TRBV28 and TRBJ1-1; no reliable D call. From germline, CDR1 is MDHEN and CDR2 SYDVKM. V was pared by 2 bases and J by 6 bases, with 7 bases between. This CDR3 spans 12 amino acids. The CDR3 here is CASSLTLAEAFF. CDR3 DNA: TGTGCCAGCAGTTTAACCCTCGCTGAAGCTTTCTTT.

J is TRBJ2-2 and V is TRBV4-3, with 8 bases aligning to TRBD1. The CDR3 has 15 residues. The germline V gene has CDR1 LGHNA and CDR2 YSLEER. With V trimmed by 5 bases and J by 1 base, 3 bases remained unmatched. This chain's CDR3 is CASSYTGGNTGELFF. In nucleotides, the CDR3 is TGCGCCAGCAGCTACACAGGGGGGAACACCGGGGAGCTGTTTTTT.

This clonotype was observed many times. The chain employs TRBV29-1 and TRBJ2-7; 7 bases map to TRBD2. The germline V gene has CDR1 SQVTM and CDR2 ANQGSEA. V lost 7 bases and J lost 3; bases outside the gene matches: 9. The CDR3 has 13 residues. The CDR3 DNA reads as TGCAGCGCAGGAGGGAGGGCCCTCTACGAGCAGTACTTC. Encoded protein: CSAGGRALYEQYF.

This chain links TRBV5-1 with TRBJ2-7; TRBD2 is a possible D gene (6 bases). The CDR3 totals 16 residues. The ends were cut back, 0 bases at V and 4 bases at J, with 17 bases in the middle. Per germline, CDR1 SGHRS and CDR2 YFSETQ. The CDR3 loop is CASSLAPGVGRYEQYF. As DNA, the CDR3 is TGCGCCAGCAGCTTGGCCCCGGGGGTTGGGCGATACGAGCAGTACTTC.

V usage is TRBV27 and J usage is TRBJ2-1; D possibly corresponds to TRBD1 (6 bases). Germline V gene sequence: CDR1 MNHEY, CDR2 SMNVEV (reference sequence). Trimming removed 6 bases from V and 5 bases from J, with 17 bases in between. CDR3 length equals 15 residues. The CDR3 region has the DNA TGTGCCAGCAGCCGGGACGGCAGGGGCCACAATGAGCAGTTCTTC. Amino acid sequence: CASSRDGRGHNEQFF.

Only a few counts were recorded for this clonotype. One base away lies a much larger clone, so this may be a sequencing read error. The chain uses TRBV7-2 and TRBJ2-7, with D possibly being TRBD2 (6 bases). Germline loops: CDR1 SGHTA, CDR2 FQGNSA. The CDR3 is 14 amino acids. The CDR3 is CASSLARTTYVQYF. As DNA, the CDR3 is TGTGCCAGCAGCTTAGCCAGGACTACTTACGTGCAGTACTTC.

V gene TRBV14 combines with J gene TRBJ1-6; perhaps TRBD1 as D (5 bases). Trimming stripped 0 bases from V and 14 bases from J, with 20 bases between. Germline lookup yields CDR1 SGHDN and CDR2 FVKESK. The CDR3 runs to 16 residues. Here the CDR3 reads CASSQEWRGIMSALHF. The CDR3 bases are TGTGCCAGCAGCCAAGAATGGCGGGGGATCATGTCGGCCCTCCACTTT.

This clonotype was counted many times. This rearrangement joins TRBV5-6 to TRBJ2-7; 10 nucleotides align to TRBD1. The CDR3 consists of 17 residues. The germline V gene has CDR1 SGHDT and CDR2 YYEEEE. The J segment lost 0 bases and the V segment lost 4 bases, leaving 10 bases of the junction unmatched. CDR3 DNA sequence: TGTGCCAGCAGCCCAGCGTACGGGACAGGGGTCTCCTACGAGCAGTACTTC. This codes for CASSPAYGTGVSYEQYF.

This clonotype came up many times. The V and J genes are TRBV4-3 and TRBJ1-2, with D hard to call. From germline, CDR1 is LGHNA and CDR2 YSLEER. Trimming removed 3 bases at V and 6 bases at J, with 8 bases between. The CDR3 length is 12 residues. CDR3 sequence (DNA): TGCGCCAGCAGCCATTCTGGGGATGGCTACACCTTC. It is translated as CASSHSGDGYTF.

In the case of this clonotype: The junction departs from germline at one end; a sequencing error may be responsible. The CDR3 DNA reads as TGTACCAGCAGCCCAGAAGGGGTCCAAGAGACCCAGTACTTC. This sequence encodes CTSSPEGVQETQYF. The chain carries TRBV12-3 or TRBV12-4 and TRBJ2-5, with a weak D call TRBD1 (5 bases). This CDR3 is 14 amino acids long.

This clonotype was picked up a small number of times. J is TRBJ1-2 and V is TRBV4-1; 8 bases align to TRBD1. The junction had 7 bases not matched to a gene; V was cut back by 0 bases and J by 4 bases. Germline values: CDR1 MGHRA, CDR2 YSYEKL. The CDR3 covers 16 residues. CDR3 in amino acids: CASSQEQGEYSYGYTF. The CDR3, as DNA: TGCGCCAGCAGCCAAGAACAGGGGGAATATAGCTATGGCTACACCTTC.

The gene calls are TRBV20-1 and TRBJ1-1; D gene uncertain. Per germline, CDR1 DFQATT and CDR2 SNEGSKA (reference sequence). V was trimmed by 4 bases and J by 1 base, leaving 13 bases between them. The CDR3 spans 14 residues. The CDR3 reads CSAIPGRGNTEAFF. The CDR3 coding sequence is TGCAGTGCTATTCCAGGCCGGGGGAACACTGAAGCTTTCTTT.

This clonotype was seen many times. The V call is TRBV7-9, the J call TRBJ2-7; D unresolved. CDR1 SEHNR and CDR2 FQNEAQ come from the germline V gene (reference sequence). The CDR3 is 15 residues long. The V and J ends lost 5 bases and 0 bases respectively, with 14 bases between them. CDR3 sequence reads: CASSPRTVSSYEQYF. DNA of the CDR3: TGTGCCAGCAGCCCCCGGACGGTGAGCTCCTACGAGCAGTACTTC.

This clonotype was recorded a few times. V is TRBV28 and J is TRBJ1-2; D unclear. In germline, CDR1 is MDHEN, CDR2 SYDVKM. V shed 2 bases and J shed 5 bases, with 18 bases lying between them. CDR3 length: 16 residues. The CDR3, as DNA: TGTGCCAGCAGTTTACACGCGCGCCAGATCAAGTATGGCTACACCTTC. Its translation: CASSLHARQIKYGYTF.

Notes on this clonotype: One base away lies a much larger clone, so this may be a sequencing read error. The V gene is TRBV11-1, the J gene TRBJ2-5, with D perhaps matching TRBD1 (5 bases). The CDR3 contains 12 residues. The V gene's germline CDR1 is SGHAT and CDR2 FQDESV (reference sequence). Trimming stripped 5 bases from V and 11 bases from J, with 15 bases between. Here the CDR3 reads CASSLGENEQYF. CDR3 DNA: TGTGCCAGCAGCCTAGGGGAAAATGAGCAGTACTTC.

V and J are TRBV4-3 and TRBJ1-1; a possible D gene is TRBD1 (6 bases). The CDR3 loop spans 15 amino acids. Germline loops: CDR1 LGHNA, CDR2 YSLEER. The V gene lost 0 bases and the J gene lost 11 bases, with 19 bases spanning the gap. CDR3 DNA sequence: TGCGCCAGCAGCCAAGATTGGTTGGGGGGGGCGGAGGCTTTCTTT. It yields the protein CASSQDWLGGAEAFF.

CDR3 in amino acids: CASSRPGQGSTGELFF. Here the CDR3 DNA reads TGTGCCAGCAGCCGGCCGGGACAGGGTTCCACCGGGGAGCTGTTTTTT. The rearrangement links TRBV3-1 to TRBJ2-2; 9 nucleotides align to TRBD1. CDR1 and CDR2 from the germline V gene are LGHDT and YNNKEL (reference sequence). CDR3 length equals 16 residues. V lost 4 bases and J lost 4; bases outside the gene matches: 7.

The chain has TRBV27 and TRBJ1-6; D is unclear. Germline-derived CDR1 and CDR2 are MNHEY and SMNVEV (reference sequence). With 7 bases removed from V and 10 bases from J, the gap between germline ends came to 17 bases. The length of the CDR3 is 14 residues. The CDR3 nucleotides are TGTGCCAGCATGCTCCGAAGGGCCGAATCACCCCTCCACTTT. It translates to CASMLRRAESPLHF.

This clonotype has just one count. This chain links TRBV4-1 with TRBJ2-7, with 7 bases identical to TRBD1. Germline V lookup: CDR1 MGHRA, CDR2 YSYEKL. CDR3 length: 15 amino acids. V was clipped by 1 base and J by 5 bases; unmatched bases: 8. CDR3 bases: TGCGCCAGCAGCCAAGGAGATAACAGGGGCGACGAGCAGTACTTC. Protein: CASSQGDNRGDEQYF.

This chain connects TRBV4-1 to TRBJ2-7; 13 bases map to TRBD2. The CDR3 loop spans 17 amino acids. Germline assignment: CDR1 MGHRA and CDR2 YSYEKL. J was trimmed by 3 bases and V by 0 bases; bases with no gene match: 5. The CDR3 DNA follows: TGCGCCAGCAGCCAAGACCCCGGGACTAGCGGGAACTACGAGCAGTACTTC. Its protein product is CASSQDPGTSGNYEQYF.

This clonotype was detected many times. Here the CDR3 DNA reads TGTGCCAGCAGCCAAGGGAACAACATTCAGTACTTC. Encoded protein: CASSQGNNIQYF. The genes are TRBV3-1 and TRBJ2-4; D is uncertain. Trimming pared 1 base from V and 7 bases from J, leaving 5 bases between. The CDR3 extends over 12 amino acids. Germline loops: CDR1 LGHDT, CDR2 YNNKEL (reference sequence). The full variable domain, its missing parts supplied by reference TRBV3-1 and TRBJ2-4, is DTAVSQTPKYLVTQMGNDKSIKCEQNLGHDTMYWYKQDSKKFLKIMFSYNNKELIINETVPNRFSPKSPDKAHLNLHINSLELGDSAVYFCASSQGNNIQYFGAGTRLSVL.

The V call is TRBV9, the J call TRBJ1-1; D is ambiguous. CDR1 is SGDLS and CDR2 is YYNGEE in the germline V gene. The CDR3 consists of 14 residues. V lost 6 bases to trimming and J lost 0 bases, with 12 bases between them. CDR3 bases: TGTGCCAGCACCCCTGTTAGTCTGAACACTGAAGCTTTCTTT. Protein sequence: CASTPVSLNTEAFF.

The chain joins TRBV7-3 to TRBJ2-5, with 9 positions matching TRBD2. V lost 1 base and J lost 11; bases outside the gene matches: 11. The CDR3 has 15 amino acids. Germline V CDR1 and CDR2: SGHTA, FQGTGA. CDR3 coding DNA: TGTGCCAGCAGCTTAAGTAGCGGGGGTAGCAATGAGCAGTACTTC. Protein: CASSLSSGGSNEQYF.

In DNA form, the CDR3 reads TGTGCCAGCAGCAAAAGACAGGTCGCTACCAAAAACATTCAGTACTTC. Translated: CASSKRQVATKNIQYF. The chain uses TRBV21-1 and TRBJ2-4; TRBD1, as called in the table, went unchecked against the DNA. TRBV21-1 is deemed a pseudogene. This CDR3 is 16 amino acids long.

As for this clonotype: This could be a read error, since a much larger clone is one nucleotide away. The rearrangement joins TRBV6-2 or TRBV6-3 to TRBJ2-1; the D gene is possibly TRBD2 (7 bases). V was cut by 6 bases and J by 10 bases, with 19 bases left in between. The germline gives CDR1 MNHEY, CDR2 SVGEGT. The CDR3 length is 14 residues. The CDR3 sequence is CASSYPNGGPEQFF. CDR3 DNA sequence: TGTGCCAGCAGCTACCCTAACGGGGGGCCCGAGCAGTTCTTC.

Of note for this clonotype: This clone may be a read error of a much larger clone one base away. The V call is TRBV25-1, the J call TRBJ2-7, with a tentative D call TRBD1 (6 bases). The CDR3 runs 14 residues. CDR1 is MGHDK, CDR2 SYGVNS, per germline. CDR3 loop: CTSSATGSRYEQYF. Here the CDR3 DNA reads TGTACCAGCAGTGCTACAGGGAGCCGCTACGAGCAGTACTTC.